Described below is a single T cell receptor (beta chain) sequence and its context. Its specificity is unknown. Profiling relied on immunoSEQ multiplex PCR, and the TCRdb table lists in-frame clones only, not all of them. Here the sample spans roughly 700,000 clones, 90% being singletons. These data belong to a study of shared clonotypes between healthy human individuals. CDR3 length equals 16 residues. Trimming cost V 2 bases and J 5 bases; bases outside gene matches: 8. Germline lookup yields CDR1 SGHKS and CDR2 YYEKEE (reference sequence). Study outcomes and limitations: Read depth was anticipated to influence clonotype sharing among donors.

The chain links TRBV5-5 to TRBJ1-5, with TRBD1 matching 9 bases. Material for sequencing was memory CD8+ T cells from PBMCs. Described subset: CD45RO+ cells pooled with CCR7-negative TemRA cells. This clonotype was sampled from a man aged 18-30 years in good health. Some clones in this sample may be carry-over from other donors' samples. DNA for the CDR3: TGTGCCAGCAGCTTTCGTCCGGGACAGGGTTATCAGCCCCAGCATTTT. Its translation: CASSFRPGQGYQPQHF.